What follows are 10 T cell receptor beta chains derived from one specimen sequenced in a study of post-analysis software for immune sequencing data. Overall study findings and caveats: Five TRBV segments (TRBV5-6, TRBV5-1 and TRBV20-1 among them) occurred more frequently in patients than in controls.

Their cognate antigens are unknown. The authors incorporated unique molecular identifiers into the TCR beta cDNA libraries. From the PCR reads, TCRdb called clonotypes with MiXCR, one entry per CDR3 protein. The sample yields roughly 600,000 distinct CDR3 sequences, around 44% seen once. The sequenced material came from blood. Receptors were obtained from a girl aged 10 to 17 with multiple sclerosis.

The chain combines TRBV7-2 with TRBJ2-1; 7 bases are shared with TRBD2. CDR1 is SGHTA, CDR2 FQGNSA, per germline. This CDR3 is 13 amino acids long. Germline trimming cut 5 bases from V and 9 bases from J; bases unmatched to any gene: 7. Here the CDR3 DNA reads TGTGCCAGCAGCCTCTGGACTAGAACTGAGCAGTTCTTC. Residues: CASSLWTRTEQFF. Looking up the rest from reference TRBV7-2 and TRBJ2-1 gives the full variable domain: GAGVSQSPSNKVTEKGKDVELRCDPISGHTALYWYRQSLGQGLEFLIYFQGNSAPDKSGLPSDRFSAERTGGSVSTLTIQRTQQEDSAVYLCASSLWTRTEQFFGPGTRLTVL.

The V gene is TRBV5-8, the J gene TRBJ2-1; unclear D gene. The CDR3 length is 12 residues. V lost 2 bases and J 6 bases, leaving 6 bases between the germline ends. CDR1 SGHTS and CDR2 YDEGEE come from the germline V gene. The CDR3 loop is CASSFNPNEQFF. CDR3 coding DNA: TGTGCCAGCAGCTTTAATCCCAATGAGCAGTTCTTC. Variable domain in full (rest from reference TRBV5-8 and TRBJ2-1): EAGVTQSPTHLIKTRGQQATLRCSPISGHTSVYWYQQALGLGLQFLLWYDEGEERNRGNFPPRFSGRQFPNYSSELNVNALELEDSALYLCASSFNPNEQFFGPGTRLTVL.

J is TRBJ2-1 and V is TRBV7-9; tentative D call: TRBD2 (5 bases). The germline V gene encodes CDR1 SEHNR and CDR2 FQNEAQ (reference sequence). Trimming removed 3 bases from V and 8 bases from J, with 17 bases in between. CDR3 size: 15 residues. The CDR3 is CASSFGTVREYEQFF. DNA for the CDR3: TGTGCCAGCAGCTTCGGAACAGTTCGGGAATATGAGCAGTTCTTC.

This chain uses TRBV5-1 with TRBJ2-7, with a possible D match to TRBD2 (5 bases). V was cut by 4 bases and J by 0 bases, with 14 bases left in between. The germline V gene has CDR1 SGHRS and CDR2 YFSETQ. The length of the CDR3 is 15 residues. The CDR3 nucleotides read TGCGCCAGCAGCGTCGCGACGGGGAGCTCCTACGAGCAGTACTTC. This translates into CASSVATGSSYEQYF. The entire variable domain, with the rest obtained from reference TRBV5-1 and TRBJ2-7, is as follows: KAGVTQTPRYLIKTRGQQVTLSCSPISGHRSVSWYQQTPGQGLQFLFEYFSETQRNKGNFPGRFSGRQFSNSRSEMNVSTLELGDSALYLCASSVATGSSYEQYFGPGTRLTVT.

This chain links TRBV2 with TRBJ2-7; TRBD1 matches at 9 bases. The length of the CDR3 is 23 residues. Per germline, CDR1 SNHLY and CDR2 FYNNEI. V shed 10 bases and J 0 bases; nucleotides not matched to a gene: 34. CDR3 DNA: TGTGCCATCCGCCGGGGGATAACCCCTAACAGGGGGCTGGTGGGCTCAAGCTCCTACGAGCAGTACTTC. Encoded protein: CAIRRGITPNRGLVGSSSYEQYF.

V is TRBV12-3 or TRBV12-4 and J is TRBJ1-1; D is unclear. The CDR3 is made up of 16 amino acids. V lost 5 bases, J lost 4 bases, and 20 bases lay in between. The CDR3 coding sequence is TGTGCCAGCAGTCCTCGCGAGGGCGCAAGGAGCACTGAAGCTTTCTTT. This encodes CASSPREGARSTEAFF.

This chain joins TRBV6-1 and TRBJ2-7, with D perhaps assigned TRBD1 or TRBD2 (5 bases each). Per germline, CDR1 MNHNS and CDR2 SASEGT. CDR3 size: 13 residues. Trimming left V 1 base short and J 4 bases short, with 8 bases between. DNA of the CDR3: TGTGCCAGCAGTGAAGTGAGGGGTTACGAGCAGTACTTC. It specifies CASSEVRGYEQYF.

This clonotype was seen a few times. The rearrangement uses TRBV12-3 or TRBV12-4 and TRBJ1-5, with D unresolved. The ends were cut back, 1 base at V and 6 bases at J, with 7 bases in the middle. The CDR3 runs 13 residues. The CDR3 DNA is TGTGCCAGCAGTTTAGTCGTAGGTCAGCCCCAGCATTTT. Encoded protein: CASSLVVGQPQHF.

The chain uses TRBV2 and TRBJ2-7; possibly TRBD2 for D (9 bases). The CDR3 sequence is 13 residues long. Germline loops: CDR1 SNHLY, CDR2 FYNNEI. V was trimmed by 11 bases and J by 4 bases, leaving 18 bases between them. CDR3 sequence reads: CAAGGTGRYEQYF. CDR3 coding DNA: TGTGCCGCGGGGGGGACAGGAAGATACGAGCAGTACTTC.

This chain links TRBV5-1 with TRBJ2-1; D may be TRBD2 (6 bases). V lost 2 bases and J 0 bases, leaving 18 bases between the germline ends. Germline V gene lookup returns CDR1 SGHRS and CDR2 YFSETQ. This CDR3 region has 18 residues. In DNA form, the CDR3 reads TGCGCCAGCAGCTTTCCAATGATCCGGGGGAGCTCCTACAATGAGCAGTTCTTC. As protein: CASSFPMIRGSSYNEQFF. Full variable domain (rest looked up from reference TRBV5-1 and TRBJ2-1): KAGVTQTPRYLIKTRGQQVTLSCSPISGHRSVSWYQQTPGQGLQFLFEYFSETQRNKGNFPGRFSGRQFSNSRSEMNVSTLELGDSALYLCASSFPMIRGSSYNEQFFGPGTRLTVL.